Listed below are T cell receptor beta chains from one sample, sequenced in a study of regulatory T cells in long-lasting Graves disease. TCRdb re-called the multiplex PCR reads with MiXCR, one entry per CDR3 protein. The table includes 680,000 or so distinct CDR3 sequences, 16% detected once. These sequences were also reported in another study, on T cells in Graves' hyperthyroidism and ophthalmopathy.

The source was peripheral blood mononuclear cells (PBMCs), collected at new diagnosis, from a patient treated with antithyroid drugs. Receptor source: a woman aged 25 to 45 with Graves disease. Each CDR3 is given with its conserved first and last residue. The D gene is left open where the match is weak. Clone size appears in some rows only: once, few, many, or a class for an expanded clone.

cdr3_aa: CASSLGPGKGNSPLHF
v_call: TRBV6-2/TRBV6-3
clone_size: NA
d_call: NA
j_call: TRBJ1-6

cdr3_aa: CASSYSAWDGAFF
v_call: TRBV6-4
clone_size: many
d_call: NA
j_call: TRBJ1-1

cdr3_aa: CASSSQGIGYNEQFF
v_call: TRBV5-1
clone_size: few
d_call: NA
j_call: TRBJ2-1

cdr3_aa: CASSARTGIYYGYTF
v_call: TRBV9
clone_size: few
d_call: TRBD1
j_call: TRBJ1-2

cdr3_aa: CASSSPGRWQPQHF
v_call: TRBV28
clone_size: many
d_call: NA
j_call: TRBJ1-5

cdr3_aa: CSVNQFQETQYF
v_call: TRBV29-1
clone_size: NA
d_call: NA
j_call: TRBJ2-5

cdr3_aa: CATSGGWRLANYNEQFF
v_call: TRBV24-1
clone_size: few
d_call: TRBD2
j_call: TRBJ2-1

cdr3_aa: CASSYSQWDTQYF
v_call: TRBV6-2/TRBV6-3
clone_size: NA
d_call: NA
j_call: TRBJ2-3

cdr3_aa: CASSGASGRPYTGELFF
v_call: TRBV7-8
clone_size: few
d_call: TRBD2
j_call: TRBJ2-2

cdr3_aa: CASSLPTPYEQFF
v_call: TRBV28
clone_size: many
d_call: NA
j_call: TRBJ2-1

cdr3_aa: CASSYASRAQPQHF
v_call: TRBV6-2/TRBV6-3
clone_size: many
d_call: NA
j_call: TRBJ1-5

cdr3_aa: CASGTWTHYNEQFF
v_call: TRBV12-5
clone_size: NA
d_call: NA
j_call: TRBJ2-1

cdr3_aa: CASSVMRGGYPPETQYF
v_call: TRBV9
clone_size: NA
d_call: NA
j_call: TRBJ2-5

cdr3_aa: CAWRGGRDQPQHF
v_call: TRBV30
clone_size: few
d_call: NA
j_call: TRBJ1-5

cdr3_aa: CASSLTIGDQAFF
v_call: TRBV7-3
clone_size: NA
d_call: NA
j_call: TRBJ1-1

cdr3_aa: CASSPTHLPLRPSHTEAFF
v_call: TRBV12-3/TRBV12-4
clone_size: many
d_call: NA
j_call: TRBJ1-1

cdr3_aa: CSASSGYEQYF
v_call: TRBV20-1
clone_size: NA
d_call: NA
j_call: TRBJ2-7

cdr3_aa: CASSAGTGRQPQHF
v_call: TRBV2
clone_size: many
d_call: TRBD1
j_call: TRBJ1-5

cdr3_aa: CASRFAGAKNIQYF
v_call: TRBV6-2/TRBV6-3
clone_size: once
d_call: NA
j_call: TRBJ2-4

cdr3_aa: CASSLVAGGRNNEQFF
v_call: TRBV5-1
clone_size: few
d_call: TRBD2
j_call: TRBJ2-1

cdr3_aa: CASSLSNQALDYGYTF
v_call: TRBV28
clone_size: many
d_call: NA
j_call: TRBJ1-2

cdr3_aa: CACSLVDEKLLF
v_call: TRBV7-8
clone_size: few
d_call: NA
j_call: TRBJ1-4

cdr3_aa: CASSLGDRGRKDTQYF
v_call: TRBV12-3/TRBV12-4
clone_size: many
d_call: TRBD1
j_call: TRBJ2-3

cdr3_aa: CASSGPEAFF
v_call: TRBV28
clone_size: NA
d_call: NA
j_call: TRBJ1-1

cdr3_aa: CASSLIGGLGSLGKFF
v_call: TRBV11-2
clone_size: many
d_call: NA
j_call: TRBJ2-1

cdr3_aa: CASGRGGSPLHF
v_call: TRBV2
clone_size: many
d_call: NA
j_call: TRBJ1-6

cdr3_aa: CSVFSGAYNEQFF
v_call: TRBV29-1
clone_size: many
d_call: TRBD2
j_call: TRBJ2-1

cdr3_aa: CASSLTGNTGGTQYF
v_call: TRBV19
clone_size: NA
d_call: NA
j_call: TRBJ2-5

cdr3_aa: CASSLPTRESKQFF
v_call: TRBV28
clone_size: many
d_call: TRBD2
j_call: TRBJ2-1

cdr3_aa: CASSIQWNGYTF
v_call: TRBV19
clone_size: NA
d_call: NA
j_call: TRBJ1-2

cdr3_aa: CASSQPRLAGFQETQYF
v_call: TRBV3-1
clone_size: NA
d_call: TRBD2
j_call: TRBJ2-5

cdr3_aa: CASSPRSRFQETQYF
v_call: TRBV11-2
clone_size: NA
d_call: NA
j_call: TRBJ2-5

cdr3_aa: CASTRLRHYGYTF
v_call: TRBV28
clone_size: NA
d_call: NA
j_call: TRBJ1-2

cdr3_aa: CASSESREVGYEQYF
v_call: TRBV2
clone_size: many
d_call: NA
j_call: TRBJ2-7

cdr3_aa: CASTWGDSVNQPQHF
v_call: TRBV19
clone_size: NA
d_call: NA
j_call: TRBJ1-5

cdr3_aa: CASSGLSSYNSPLHF
v_call: TRBV2
clone_size: NA
d_call: NA
j_call: TRBJ1-6

cdr3_aa: CASSTSRRETQYF
v_call: TRBV19
clone_size: NA
d_call: NA
j_call: TRBJ2-5

cdr3_aa: CATRVLGYYGYTF
v_call: TRBV28
clone_size: few
d_call: NA
j_call: TRBJ1-2

cdr3_aa: CASSFTGGEGSYEQYF
v_call: TRBV19
clone_size: few
d_call: TRBD1
j_call: TRBJ2-7

cdr3_aa: CASREGGEQFF
v_call: TRBV2
clone_size: many
d_call: NA
j_call: TRBJ2-1

cdr3_aa: CASKQGQTYNEQFF
v_call: TRBV6-1
clone_size: few
d_call: TRBD1
j_call: TRBJ2-1

cdr3_aa: CSVLPRQGDGYTF
v_call: TRBV29-1
clone_size: NA
d_call: TRBD1
j_call: TRBJ1-2